These T cell receptor beta chains were read from a single sample in a study of blood T cell repertoires in COVID-19. Clones were sequenced by immunoSEQ multiplex PCR, and TCRdb holds only the in-frame ones, with some missing. The data hold fewer than 250,000 clones, with approximately 83% observed a single time. Sequencing used peripheral blood. These receptors originate from a woman in her 40s with active or convalescent COVID-19. CDR3s include the opening cysteine and the closing phenylalanine or tryptophan. D genes are given only for firm matches. Clone size is shown for a subset of rows, as once, few, many or a class of expanded clone.

j_gene | d_gene | abundance | v_gene | CDR3nt | CDR3aa
TRBJ1-5 | NA | NA | TRBV4-2 | TGTGCCAGCAGCCCAAGCCACAATCAGCCCCAGCATTTT | CASSPSHNQPQHF
TRBJ1-1 | NA | once | TRBV3-1/TRBV3-2 | TGTGCCAGCAGCCAAGTATGGGCAGGGGATACTGAAGCTTTCTTT | CASSQVWAGDTEAFF
TRBJ2-7 | NA | once | TRBV30 | TGTGCCTGGAGTCAAGGGGGGGGAAGAAACGAGCAGTACTTC | CAWSQGGGRNEQYF
TRBJ1-5 | NA | NA | TRBV6-5 | TGTGCCAGCAGTTACTCCCGGTGGCAGCCCCAGCATTTT | CASSYSRWQPQHF
TRBJ2-7 | TRBD1 | NA | TRBV28 | TGTGCCAGCACTCTACAGGGGGCTAACGAGCAGTACTTC | CASTLQGANEQYF
TRBJ2-7 | TRBD1 | NA | TRBV29-1 | TGCAGCGTATTTGACAGGGGCTCCTACGAGCAGTACTTC | CSVFDRGSYEQYF
TRBJ1-2 | TRBD1 | NA | TRBV7-8 | TGTGCCAGCAGCCGAACGACAGGGCCGTCCCCAGCTAACTATGGCTACACCTTC | CASSRTTGPSPANYGYTF
TRBJ1-4 | NA | few | TRBV11-2 | TGTGCCAGCAGCTTACAGGGGAATGAAAAACTGTTTTTT | CASSLQGNEKLFF
TRBJ1-5 | NA | NA | TRBV30 | TGTGCCTGGAGTGTGGGGACATTCAGCAATCAGCCCCAGCATTTT | CAWSVGTFSNQPQHF
TRBJ1-3 | NA | few | TRBV11-3 | TGTGCCAGCAGCCTCTCAACAGGGCCCGGAAACACCATATATTTT | CASSLSTGPGNTIYF
TRBJ2-2 | TRBD1 | NA | TRBV10-3 | TGTGCCACCGTCCAGAAGACAGGGGCCGGGGAGCTGTTTTTT | CATVQKTGAGELFF
TRBJ1-2 | TRBD1 | NA | TRBV28 | TGTGCCAGCAGTCTCAGGACAGGGACGTATGACTATGGCTACACCTTC | CASSLRTGTYDYGYTF
TRBJ1-2 | NA | NA | TRBV14 | TGTGCCAGCAGCCAAGGACAGCAGTATGGCTACACCTTC | CASSQGQQYGYTF
TRBJ1-2 | TRBD1 | NA | TRBV7-3 | TGTGCCAGCAGCCCAGGGACAGGGATTGGCTACACCTTC | CASSPGTGIGYTF